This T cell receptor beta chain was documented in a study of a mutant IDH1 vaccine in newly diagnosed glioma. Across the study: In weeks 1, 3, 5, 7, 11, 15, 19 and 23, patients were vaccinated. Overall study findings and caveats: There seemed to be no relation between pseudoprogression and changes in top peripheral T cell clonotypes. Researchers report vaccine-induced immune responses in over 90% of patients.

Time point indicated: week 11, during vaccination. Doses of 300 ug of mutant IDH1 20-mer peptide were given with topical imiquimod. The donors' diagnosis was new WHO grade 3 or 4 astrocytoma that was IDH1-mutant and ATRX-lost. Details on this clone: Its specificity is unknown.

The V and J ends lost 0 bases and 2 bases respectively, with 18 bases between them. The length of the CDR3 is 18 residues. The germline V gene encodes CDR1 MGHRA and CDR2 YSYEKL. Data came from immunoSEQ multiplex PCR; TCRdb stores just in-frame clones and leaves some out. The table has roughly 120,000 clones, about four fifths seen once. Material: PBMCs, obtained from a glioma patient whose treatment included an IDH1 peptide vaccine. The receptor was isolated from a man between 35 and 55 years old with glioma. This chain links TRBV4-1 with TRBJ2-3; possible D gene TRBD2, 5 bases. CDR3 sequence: CASSQDPPPSGYTDTQYF. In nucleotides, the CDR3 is TGCGCCAGCAGCCAAGATCCCCCCCCCAGCGGATACACAGATACGCAGTATTTT.